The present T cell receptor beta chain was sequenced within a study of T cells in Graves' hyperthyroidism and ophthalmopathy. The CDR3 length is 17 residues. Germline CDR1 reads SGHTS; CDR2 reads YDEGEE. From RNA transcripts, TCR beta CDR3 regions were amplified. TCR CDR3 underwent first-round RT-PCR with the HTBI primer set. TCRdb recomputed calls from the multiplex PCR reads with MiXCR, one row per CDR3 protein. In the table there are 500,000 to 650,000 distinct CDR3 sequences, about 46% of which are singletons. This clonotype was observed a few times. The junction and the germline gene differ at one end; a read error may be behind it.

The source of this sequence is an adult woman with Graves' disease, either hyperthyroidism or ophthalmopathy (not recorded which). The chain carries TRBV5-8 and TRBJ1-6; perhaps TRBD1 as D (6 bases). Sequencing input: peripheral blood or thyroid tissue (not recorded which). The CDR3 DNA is TGCGCCAGCAGCCAACCGATCAGGGGTACTAGTAATTCACCCCTCCACTTT. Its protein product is CASSQPIRGTSNSPLHF. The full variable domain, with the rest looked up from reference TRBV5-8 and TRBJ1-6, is EAGVTQSPTHLIKTRGQQATLRCSPISGHTSVYWYQQALGLGLQFLLWYDEGEERNRGNFPPRFSGRQFPNYSSELNVNALELEDSALYLCASSQPIRGTSNSPLHFGNGTRLTVT.